Each of the 5 T cell receptor beta chains below was sequenced from the same sample in a study of siplizumab effects on memory and regulatory T cells. This table comes from immunoSEQ multiplex PCR, and its TCRdb copy is limited to in-frame clones, with some not included. This table holds about 100,000 clones, roughly 94% found once. Material for sequencing was Tregs sorted from blood. Receptors originate from a human donor in good health.

J is TRBJ2-5 and V is TRBV30, with D possibly being TRBD2 (6 bases). Trimming stripped 0 bases from V and 5 bases from J, with 7 bases between. Germline V lookup: CDR1 GTSNPN, CDR2 SVGIG (reference sequence). The CDR3 loop spans 12 amino acids. DNA of the CDR3: TGTGCCTGGAGTGTGGGAGGTGAGACCCAGTACTTC. Protein: CAWSVGGETQYF.

The chain carries TRBV2 and TRBJ2-2; TRBD1 matches 7 bases. The germline V gene encodes CDR1 SNHLY and CDR2 FYNNEI. The junction had 3 bases not matched to a gene; V was cut back by 2 bases and J by 0 bases. The CDR3 runs to 16 residues. The CDR3 protein is CASSERGGANTGELFF. Written as DNA, the CDR3 is TGTGCCAGCAGTGAAAGAGGGGGCGCGAACACCGGGGAGCTGTTTTTT.

V is TRBV29-1 and J is TRBJ1-2, with D maybe TRBD1 (5 bases). Looked up from germline, CDR1 is SQVTM and CDR2 is ANQGSEA. V lost 3 bases, J lost 3 bases, and 11 bases lay in between. The CDR3 is 13 amino acids. The CDR3 loop is CSVDIRGDYGYTF. CDR3 DNA: TGCAGCGTTGACATTCGGGGGGACTATGGCTACACCTTC.

This clone has just a few counts. This chain joins TRBV9 and TRBJ1-2; unclear D gene. The ends were cut back, 0 bases at V and 1 base at J, with 13 bases in the middle. The length of the CDR3 is 16 residues. The germline CDR1 and CDR2 sequences are SGDLS and YYNGEE. DNA of the CDR3: TGTGCCAGCAGCGTAGACCGGGAGAACGATAACTATGGCTACACCTTC. It codes for CASSVDRENDNYGYTF.

This chain links TRBV6-1 with TRBJ2-2; unclear D gene. Trimming cost V 2 bases and J 2 bases, with 3 bases left between them. The CDR3 spans 13 residues. CDR1 is MNHNS and CDR2 is SASEGT in the germline V gene. Written as DNA, the CDR3 is TGTGCCAGCAGTGAAATCAACACCGGGGAGCTGTTTTTT. This gives the protein CASSEINTGELFF.